The 17 T cell receptor beta chains presented below share a single source sample, sequenced in a study of blood T cell repertoires in COVID-19. Profiling relied on immunoSEQ multiplex PCR, and the TCRdb table lists in-frame clones only, not all of them. The sample lists about 130,000 clones, around 86% occurring once. What was sequenced was peripheral blood. The receptor set was obtained from a woman aged 45-65 years who had recovered from COVID-19.

The chain carries TRBV5-1 and TRBJ1-1, with 10 positions matching TRBD1. The CDR3 runs to 16 residues. Looked up from germline, CDR1 is SGHRS and CDR2 is YFSETQ. V lost 3 bases and J lost 5; bases outside the gene matches: 10. CDR3 amino acids: CASSSQPPGQGTEAFF. The CDR3 DNA follows: TGCGCCAGCAGCTCGCAACCTCCGGGACAGGGGACTGAAGCTTTCTTT.

The chain employs TRBV5-1 and TRBJ1-2, with D tentatively TRBD1 (5 bases). The CDR3 has 14 amino acids. The V end lost 5 bases, the J end lost 3 bases, and 14 bases lay between the germline ends. The germline V gene has CDR1 SGHRS and CDR2 YFSETQ. The CDR3 nucleotides are TGCGCCAGCAGGAACGACAGCTTACACTATGGCTACACCTTC. Protein sequence: CASRNDSLHYGYTF.

This clone was picked up one time. The chain has TRBV3-1 (or the pseudogene TRBV3-2) and TRBJ2-6; weak D call: TRBD2 (5 bases). V was clipped by 4 bases and J by 2 bases, with 9 bases between them. CDR3 length: 15 amino acids. Germline V gives CDR1 LGHDT, CDR2 YNNKEL (reference sequence). The CDR3 sequence is CASSPGSPGANVLTF. For the CDR3, the DNA is TGTGCCAGCAGCCCGGGGAGCCCTGGGGCCAACGTCCTGACTTTC.

This clone was counted a few times. The chain combines TRBV6-2 or TRBV6-3 with TRBJ1-5; TRBD1 matches 10 bases. Germline CDR1 reads MNHEY; CDR2 reads SVGEGT. V dropped 2 bases and J dropped 5; count of bases not matched to a gene: 15. The length of the CDR3 is 19 residues. The DNA for the CDR3 is TGTGCCAGCAGTTACGCCCGGGACAGGGGCGCTGCAAGGGATCAGCCCCAGCATTTT. Amino acids: CASSYARDRGAARDQPQHF.

V is TRBV3-1 (or the pseudogene TRBV3-2) and J is TRBJ1-1; no clear D. V shed 6 bases and J shed 0 bases, with 20 bases lying between them. Germline V gene lookup returns CDR1 LGHDT and CDR2 YNNKEL (reference sequence). This CDR3 contains 17 residues. CDR3 coding DNA: TGTGCCAGCAGTCCCCCCTCGGCCGGGCGGGTGAACACTGAAGCTTTCTTT. This translates into CASSPPSAGRVNTEAFF.

This chain joins TRBV7-2 and TRBJ2-2; unclear D gene. The CDR3 totals 14 residues. The V end lost 2 bases, the J end lost 4 bases, and 8 bases lay between the germline ends. The germline V gene has CDR1 SGHTA and CDR2 FQGNSA. This chain's CDR3 is CASSLRGFTGELFF. The CDR3 region has the DNA TGTGCCAGCAGCTTACGTGGCTTCACCGGGGAGCTGTTTTTT.

The V call is TRBV2, the J call TRBJ1-4, with 7 bases identical to TRBD1. This CDR3 region has 16 residues. Looked up from germline, CDR1 is SNHLY and CDR2 is FYNNEI. Germline trimming cut 9 bases from V and 8 bases from J; bases unmatched to any gene: 18. CDR3 sequence: CASKFNRGTVGEKLFF. Written as DNA, the CDR3 is TGTGCCAGTAAATTTAATAGGGGGACAGTGGGAGAAAAACTGTTTTTT. Combining the CDR3 with reference TRBV2 and TRBJ1-4 gives the whole variable domain EPEVTQTPSHQVTQMGQEVILRCVPISNHLYFYWYRQILGQKVEFLVSFYNNEISEKSEIFDDQFSVERPDGSNFTLKIRSTKLEDSAMYFCASKFNRGTVGEKLFFGSGTQLSVL.

The rearrangement uses TRBV11-2 and TRBJ2-3, with D maybe TRBD1 (6 bases). The ends were cut back, 1 base at V and 2 bases at J, with 13 bases in the middle. CDR1 is SGHAT and CDR2 is FQNNGV in the germline V gene. This CDR3 has 16 residues. CDR3 region: CASSLGTGHSTDTQYF. The CDR3 DNA follows: TGTGCCAGCAGCTTAGGTACAGGGCACTCCACAGATACGCAGTATTTT.

CDR3 nucleotides: TGTGCCAGCAGACCGACAGGGGCCGAAGAACGCACTGAAGCTTTCTTT. Encoded protein: CASRPTGAEERTEAFF. The gene calls are TRBV7-9 and TRBJ1-1; 8 nucleotides align to TRBD1. J lost 4 bases, V lost 6 bases, and 13 bases had no gene match. Per the germline V gene, CDR1 is SEHNR and CDR2 is FQNEAQ (reference sequence). The CDR3 runs to 16 residues.

For the CDR3, the DNA is TGTGCCACGGCAGGGGCCCAAGAGACCCAGTACTTC. Protein product: CATAGAQETQYF. The chain links TRBV24-1 to TRBJ2-5; D is possibly TRBD1 (6 bases). Germline V gives CDR1 KGHDR, CDR2 SFDVKD. CDR3 length: 12 residues. The V and J ends lost 10 bases and 1 base respectively, with 9 bases between them.

The CDR3 region has the DNA TGCGCCAGCAGCTACCTGGGCGCACCGAACACCGGGGAGCTGTTTTTT. Translation: CASSYLGAPNTGELFF. This chain uses TRBV5-1 with TRBJ2-2; D remains unclear. Trimming took 3 bases from V and 0 from J, leaving 12 bases between them. The CDR3 is 16 amino acids. From germline, CDR1 is SGHRS and CDR2 YFSETQ.

The rearrangement links TRBV9 to TRBJ2-3, with 8 bases fitting TRBD2. Unmatched junction bases numbered 4, after V lost 0 bases and J lost 1 base. In germline, CDR1 is SGDLS, CDR2 YYNGEE. The CDR3 covers 16 residues. CDR3 region: CASSVALTSGTDTQYF. The CDR3 nucleotides are TGTGCCAGCAGCGTAGCCCTGACTAGCGGCACAGATACGCAGTATTTT.

The V and J genes are TRBV6-5 and TRBJ1-2; maybe TRBD1 (6 bases). The CDR3 runs 14 residues. V was shortened by 5 bases and J by 5 bases, with 15 bases between the two germline ends. CDR1 is MNHEY, CDR2 SVGAGI, per germline. The CDR3 DNA is TGTGCCAGCAGTCTCGGTCAGGGGAGATATGGCTACACCTTC. It codes for CASSLGQGRYGYTF.

The V gene is TRBV9, the J gene TRBJ2-5; D might be TRBD2 (5 bases). V was shortened by 0 bases and J by 5 bases, with 14 bases between the two germline ends. The CDR3 contains 15 residues. Germline CDR1 reads SGDLS; CDR2 reads YYNGEE. In DNA, the CDR3 is TGTGCCAGCAGCGTAGCTCCTAGCCCCGTTGAGACCCAGTACTTC. Translating gives CASSVAPSPVETQYF. Supplemented by reference TRBV9 and TRBJ2-5, the full variable domain reads DSGVTQTPKHLITATGQRVTLRCSPRSGDLSVYWYQQSLDQGLQFLIQYYNGEERAKGNILERFSAQQFPDLHSELNLSSLELGDSALYFCASSVAPSPVETQYFGPGTRLLVL.

The rearrangement links TRBV2 to TRBJ2-3; D is unclear. Trimming took 4 bases from V and 5 from J, leaving 4 bases between them. The CDR3 covers 11 residues. Germline CDR1 and CDR2: SNHLY and FYNNEI. The CDR3 loop reads CASSAVDTQYF. In DNA form, the CDR3 reads TGTGCCAGCAGTGCGGTAGATACGCAGTATTTT.

The V and J genes are TRBV5-1 and TRBJ2-5, with TRBD1 identical over 8 bases. Germline CDR1 SGHRS, CDR2 YFSETQ. Trimming cost V 4 bases and J 2 bases; bases outside gene matches: 7. CDR3 length equals 15 residues. CDR3 in amino acids: CASSATGVGQETQYF. In DNA form, the CDR3 reads TGCGCCAGCAGCGCGACAGGGGTGGGTCAAGAGACCCAGTACTTC.

V gene TRBV19 combines with J gene TRBJ1-2; no clear D gene. The CDR3 totals 12 residues. Trimming left V 5 bases short and J 7 bases short, with 11 bases between. The germline CDR1 and CDR2 sequences are LNHDA and SQIVND (reference sequence). The CDR3 coding sequence is TGTGCCAGTAGTCTCTACGGTGGTGGCTACACCTTC. Translation: CASSLYGGGYTF.